This note documents a single T cell receptor (beta chain) sequence. The data derive from a study of blood T cell repertoires in COVID-19. Study background: Acute and convalescent COVID-19 specimens originated in the United States, Italy and Spain. Nucleic acid was either cDNA or gDNA, and it came from T cells, B-cell-depleted T cells, or PBMCs.

As originally analysed: Reference gene primer amplification gave nucleated cell count estimates. Here immunoSEQ multiplex PCR was the method, and the copy in TCRdb shows in-frame clones only, minus some. V and J calls and clone size follow that table, whereas D and trimming were derived from the DNA. The sample contains fewer than 95,000 clones, roughly 80% of which appear only once. Sequencing input: peripheral blood. The TCR originated in a human donor in a cohort sampled during active COVID-19.

CDR3 in DNA: TGTGCCATCAGTGAACCCGGACAGGGAGGGCGAACAGATACGCAGTATTTT. Its translation: CAISEPGQGGRTDTQYF. The V call is TRBV10-3, the J call TRBJ2-3; tentatively, D is TRBD1 (8 bases). Germline V gives CDR1 ENHRY, CDR2 SYGVKD. The germline V and J ends were trimmed by 3 bases and 3 bases, with 19 bases remaining between them. CDR3 length: 17 amino acids.